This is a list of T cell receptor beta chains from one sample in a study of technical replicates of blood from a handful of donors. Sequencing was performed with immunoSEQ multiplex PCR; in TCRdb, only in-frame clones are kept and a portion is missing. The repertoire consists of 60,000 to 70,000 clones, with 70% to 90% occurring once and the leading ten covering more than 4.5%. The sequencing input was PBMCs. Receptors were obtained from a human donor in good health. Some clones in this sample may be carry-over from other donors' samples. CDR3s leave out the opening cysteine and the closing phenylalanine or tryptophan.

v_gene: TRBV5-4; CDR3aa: ASSSTQLGEQF
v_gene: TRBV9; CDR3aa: ASSIQGSSYEQY
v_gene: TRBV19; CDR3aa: ASKQGYEQY
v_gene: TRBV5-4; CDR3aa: ASRSGQVRETQY
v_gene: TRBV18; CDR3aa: ASSPIGTASSYEQY
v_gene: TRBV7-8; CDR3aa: ASLPRGDSYEQY
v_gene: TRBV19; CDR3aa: ASSIFAGGQETQY
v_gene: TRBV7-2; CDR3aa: ASSSQRGDTQY
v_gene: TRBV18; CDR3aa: ASSLRSSLEADYGYT
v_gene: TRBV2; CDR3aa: ASREGLAGDTDTQY
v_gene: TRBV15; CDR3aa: ATSRRPGPRDETQY
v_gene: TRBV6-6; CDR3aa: ASSYVGSGSDTQY
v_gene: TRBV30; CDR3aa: AWSYAGVSYNEQF
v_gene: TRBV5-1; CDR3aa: ASSVLGGNTEAF
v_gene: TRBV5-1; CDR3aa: ASSPLGQGRDGYT
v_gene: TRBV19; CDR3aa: ASSLTGAYEQY
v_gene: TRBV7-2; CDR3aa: ASSPSGNEQF
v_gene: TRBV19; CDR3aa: ASSGRSGGREYTDTQY
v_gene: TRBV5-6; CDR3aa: ASSLPTGNYGYT
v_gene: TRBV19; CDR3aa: ASSIGQHYSNQPQH
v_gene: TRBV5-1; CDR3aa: ASSLVHANTGELF
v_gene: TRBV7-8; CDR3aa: ASSFDRVPSYEQY